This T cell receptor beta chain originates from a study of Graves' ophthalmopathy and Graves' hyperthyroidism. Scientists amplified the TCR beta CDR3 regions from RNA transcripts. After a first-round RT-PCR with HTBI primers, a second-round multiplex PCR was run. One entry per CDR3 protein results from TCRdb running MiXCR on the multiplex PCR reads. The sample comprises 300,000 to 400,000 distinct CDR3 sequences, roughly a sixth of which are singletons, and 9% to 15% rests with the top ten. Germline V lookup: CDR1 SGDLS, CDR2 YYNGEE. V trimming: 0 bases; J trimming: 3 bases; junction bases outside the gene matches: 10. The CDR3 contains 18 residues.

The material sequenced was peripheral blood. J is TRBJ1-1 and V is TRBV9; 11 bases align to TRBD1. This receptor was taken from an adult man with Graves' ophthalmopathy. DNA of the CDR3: TGTGCCAGCAGCGTAGGGACAGGGGGCTCGAATTTGGACACTGAAGCTTTCTTT. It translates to CASSVGTGGSNLDTEAFF.